This TCR beta chain emerged from a study of blood T cell repertoires in COVID-19. Study information: Material from acute and convalescent COVID-19 was sourced from the United States, Italy and Spain.

V lost 3 bases to trimming and J lost 4 bases; unmatched junction nucleotides: 8. The CDR3 is 15 amino acids. Germline values: CDR1 SGHDT, CDR2 YYEEEE. Only in-frame clones appear in the TCRdb table, and some are missing; sequencing was by immunoSEQ multiplex PCR. The sample holds around 100,000 clones; roughly 81% are singletons and the top ten take more than 2%. The specimen was peripheral blood. The chain couples TRBV5-6 to TRBJ2-7, with 9 bases fitting TRBD1. The origin of this receptor is a human donor in a cohort sampled during active COVID-19. The DNA of the CDR3 is TGTGCCAGCAGCTACCCCCGGGACAGGGCGTACGAGCAGTACTTC. Protein product: CASSYPRDRAYEQYF.